A single sample is the source of the 17 T cell receptor beta chains below, sequenced in a study of OX40 agonist ivuxolimab in advanced cancers. The method was immunoSEQ multiplex PCR; TCRdb's version includes in-frame clones alone and lacks a portion of them. Seen here are about 17,000 clones, roughly 86% observed once, and the top ten hold around 2.4%. The sequencing here drew on CD4+ or CD8+ T cells sorted from blood, taken in a trial of the OX40 agonist ivuxolimab. The receptor source for this set is an adult with an advanced solid tumor such as melanoma, head and neck, liver or kidney cancer.

This chain links TRBV10-3 with TRBJ2-3, with D tentatively TRBD2 (5 bases). Trimming stripped 6 bases from V and 0 bases from J, with 10 bases between. The CDR3 loop spans 14 amino acids. Germline loops: CDR1 ENHRY, CDR2 SYGVKD. CDR3 in DNA: TGTGCCATCAGCCAACAGCGGAGCACAGATACGCAGTATTTT. The encoded protein is CAISQQRSTDTQYF.

CDR3 in DNA: TGTGCCAGCAGCTTATCTTCTAGCGGGAGTGTTTACGAGCAGTACTTC. Amino acid sequence: CASSLSSSGSVYEQYF. The rearrangement links TRBV7-3 to TRBJ2-7, with TRBD2 matching over 10 bases. Germline assignment: CDR1 SGHTA and CDR2 FQGTGA. V lost 2 bases to trimming and J lost 4 bases; unmatched junction nucleotides: 8. CDR3 length equals 16 residues.

The CDR3 is CASKRGPYEQYF. CDR3 bases: TGTGCCAGCAAGCGGGGGCCATACGAGCAGTACTTC. V and J are TRBV28 and TRBJ2-7; 8 nucleotides match TRBD2. V lost 7 bases to trimming and J lost 4 bases; unmatched junction nucleotides: 3. Germline V CDR1 and CDR2: MDHEN, SYDVKM. The CDR3 runs to 12 residues.

The gene calls are TRBV19 and TRBJ1-2; D is uncertain. The V and J ends lost 7 bases and 2 bases respectively, with 8 bases between them. CDR1 LNHDA and CDR2 SQIVND come from the germline V gene (reference sequence). The CDR3 is made up of 12 amino acids. The CDR3 DNA follows: TGTGCCAGTATGGGCGGAAACTATGGCTACACCTTC. Translation: CASMGGNYGYTF. Supplemented by reference TRBV19 and TRBJ1-2, the full variable domain reads DGGITQSPKYLFRKEGQNVTLSCEQNLNHDAMYWYRQDPGQGLRLIYYSQIVNDFQKGDIAEGYSVSREKKESFPLTVTSAQKNPTAFYLCASMGGNYGYTFGSGTRLTVV.

The chain carries TRBV6-5 and TRBJ2-5, with 7 bases fitting TRBD2. CDR1 and CDR2 from the germline V gene are MNHEY and SVGAGI. The CDR3 covers 14 residues. The trim removed 4 bases at V and 5 bases at J, leaving 7 bases unmatched. CDR3 protein: CASSSFGAGETQYF. Written as DNA, the CDR3 is TGTGCCAGCAGTTCCTTTGGAGCGGGGGAGACCCAGTACTTC.

This sequence joins TRBV2 and TRBJ2-2; TRBD2 matches 7 bases. Germline lookup yields CDR1 SNHLY and CDR2 FYNNEI. Trimming removed 6 bases from V and 7 bases from J; junction bases left unmatched: 20. The length of the CDR3 is 18 residues. The CDR3 protein is CASSLSGGSSGKGGELFF. The CDR3, as DNA: TGTGCCAGCAGCCTCTCTGGAGGGTCTAGCGGAAAAGGCGGGGAGCTGTTTTTT.

This clone was counted once. V gene TRBV11-2 combines with J gene TRBJ2-7; the match to TRBD2 covers 10 bases. Trimming cost V 0 bases and J 0 bases; bases outside gene matches: 8. CDR3 size: 18 residues. The germline CDR1 and CDR2 sequences are SGHAT and FQNNGV. The CDR3 spells CASSLDETSGWISYEQYF. DNA for the CDR3: TGTGCCAGCAGCTTAGATGAGACTAGCGGGTGGATCTCCTACGAGCAGTACTTC.

The chain joins TRBV28 to TRBJ2-7, with D unresolved. This CDR3 spans 15 amino acids. The V gene lost 4 bases and the J gene lost 4 bases, with 17 bases spanning the gap. The germline gives CDR1 MDHEN, CDR2 SYDVKM. As DNA, the CDR3 is TGTGCCAGCAGTTACGGGTCGGGTGTCATTTACGAGCAGTACTTC. Its protein product is CASSYGSGVIYEQYF.

The J gene is TRBJ2-3, the V gene TRBV19, with 7 bases fitting TRBD1. J lost 4 bases, V lost 4 bases, and 5 bases had no gene match. The CDR3 totals 14 residues. Germline CDR1 and CDR2: LNHDA and SQIVND (reference sequence). CDR3 in amino acids: CASSSLTGSDTQYF. The DNA of the CDR3 is TGTGCCAGTAGTAGCCTGACAGGGTCAGATACGCAGTATTTT.

This clone came up once. The V and J genes are TRBV6-5 and TRBJ2-1, with 8 bases lining up with TRBD2. Germline CDR1 reads MNHEY; CDR2 reads SVGAGI. The CDR3 is 13 residues long. Trimming took 7 bases from V and 9 from J; bases not matched to a gene: 8. In DNA form, the CDR3 reads TGTGCCAGCAAGGAGCGGGAGTTAAGTGAGCAGTTCTTC. Translated: CASKERELSEQFF.

This clone showed up just a few times. The chain combines TRBV5-1 with TRBJ1-2; TRBD1 might be the D (5 bases). V lost 3 bases, J lost 3 bases, and 12 bases lay in between. The germline V gene encodes CDR1 SGHRS and CDR2 YFSETQ. The CDR3 loop spans 14 amino acids. The DNA for the CDR3 is TGCGCCAGCAGCTCTGGGATAGGGGACTATGGCTACACCTTC. It codes for CASSSGIGDYGYTF.

The chain joins TRBV27 to TRBJ1-1; D is possibly TRBD1 (5 bases). Trimming left V 0 bases short and J 6 bases short, with 8 bases between. This CDR3 is 13 amino acids long. CDR1 is MNHEY, CDR2 SMNVEV, per germline (reference sequence). CDR3 nucleotides: TGTGCCAGCAGTTTATCGGGGGGGGCTGAAGCTTTCTTT. Translating gives CASSLSGGAEAFF.

The chain combines TRBV30 with TRBJ1-6; D gene unclear. Germline loops: CDR1 GTSNPN, CDR2 SVGIG (reference sequence). Trimming took off 6 bases at V and 0 bases at J, with 6 bases between the two ends. The length of the CDR3 is 13 residues. DNA of the CDR3: TGTGCCTGTGAAAGCTCCTATAATTCACCCCTCCACTTT. Protein product: CACESSYNSPLHF.

CDR3 sequence: CASSARDRGPESYNSPLHF. The CDR3 DNA sequence: TGTGCCAGCAGCGCGCGCGACAGGGGGCCAGAGTCCTATAATTCACCCCTCCACTTT. The chain links TRBV7-6 to TRBJ1-6, with TRBD1 matching over 10 bases. Germline-derived CDR1 and CDR2 are SGHVS and FNYEAQ. J lost 1 base, V lost 5 bases, and 11 bases had no gene match. CDR3 length: 19 amino acids.

The J gene is TRBJ2-1, the V gene TRBV29-1; tentatively, D is TRBD2 (5 bases). The V gene's germline CDR1 is SQVTM and CDR2 ANQGSEA. This CDR3 is 11 amino acids long. V lost 8 bases, J lost 3 bases, and 8 bases lay in between. The CDR3 nucleotides read TGCAGCCTACTAGTCTACAATGAGCAGTTCTTC. It encodes CSLLVYNEQFF.

For this clone: The CDR3 ends on some other residue instead of the conserved phenylalanine or tryptophan, so this is likely a read error. It is unclear where the CDR3 begins or ends on the DNA, so no DNA is shown, and the CDR3 is as TCRdb lists it. The chain uses TRBV28 and TRBJ1-1; TRBD1, the D gene given by the table, was not confirmed from the DNA. The CDR3 is 13 amino acids in total, end residues counted. CDR1 MDHEN and CDR2 SYDVKM come from the germline V gene. This CDR3 reads CASSVGTGIFRFL.

This chain connects TRBV7-9 to TRBJ2-1; 16 bases map to TRBD2. This CDR3 spans 18 amino acids. The V gene end was trimmed by 2 bases and the J gene end by 10 bases; junction bases not matched to a gene: 11. The germline gives CDR1 SEHNR, CDR2 FQNEAQ (reference sequence). The CDR3 DNA follows: TGTGCCAGCAGCTTACTACCCGGGACTAGCGGGAGGGTGAGGGAGCAGTTCTTC. Translated, it gives CASSLLPGTSGRVREQFF.